The entry below gives a single T cell receptor (beta chain) sequence along with its context. This sample is part of a study of blood T cell repertoires in COVID-19. Overall study context: COVID-19 samples, acute and convalescent, were from the United States, Italy and Spain. Sources were T cells, B-cell-depleted T cells, or PBMCs; the material itself was cDNA or gDNA.

Authors' analysis steps: Using reference gene primer amplification, nucleated cell counts were estimated. TCRdb's table, derived via immunoSEQ multiplex PCR, lists solely in-frame clones and lacks some. The V and J calls and clone size are taken from that table; D and trimming were inferred from the DNA. The table has roughly 140,000 clones, around 91% seen once. This CDR3 has 14 amino acids. The V call is TRBV21-1, the J call TRBJ1-6; TRBD1, the table's D call, was not compared with the DNA. TRBV21-1 is annotated as a pseudogene. The sequence came from a woman aged 55-75 years with active COVID-19. The sequenced sample was peripheral blood. CDR3 nucleotide sequence: TGTGCCAGCACAAACAGCTCCTATAATTCACCCCTCCACTTT. The encoded protein is CASTNSSYNSPLHF.